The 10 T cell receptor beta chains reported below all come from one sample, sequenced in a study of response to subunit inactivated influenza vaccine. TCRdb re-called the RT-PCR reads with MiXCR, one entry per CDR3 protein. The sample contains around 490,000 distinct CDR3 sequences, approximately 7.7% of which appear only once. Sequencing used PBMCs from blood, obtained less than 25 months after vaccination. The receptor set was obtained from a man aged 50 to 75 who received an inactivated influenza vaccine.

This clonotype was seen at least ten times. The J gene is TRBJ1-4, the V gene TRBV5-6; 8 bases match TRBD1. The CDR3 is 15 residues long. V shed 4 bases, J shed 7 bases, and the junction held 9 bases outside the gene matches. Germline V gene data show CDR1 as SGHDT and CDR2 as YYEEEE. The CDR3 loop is CASSTSGQGGEKLFF. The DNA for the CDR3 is TGTGCCAGCAGCACCTCCGGACAGGGCGGTGAAAAACTGTTTTTT.

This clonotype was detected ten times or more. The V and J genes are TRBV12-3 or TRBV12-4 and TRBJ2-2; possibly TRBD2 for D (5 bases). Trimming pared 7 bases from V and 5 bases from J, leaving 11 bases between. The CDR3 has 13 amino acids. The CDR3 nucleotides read TGTGCCAGCACCCCGCGGGTGACCGGGGAGCTGTTTTTT. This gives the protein CASTPRVTGELFF.

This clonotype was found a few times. The CDR3 loop is CASSPTRLGYEQYF. The CDR3 DNA follows: TGTGCCAGCAGTCCCACGAGACTGGGTTACGAGCAGTACTTC. The chain carries TRBV12-3 or TRBV12-4 and TRBJ2-7; D remains ambiguous. V lost 5 bases and J lost 4, with 15 bases in between. The CDR3 spans 14 residues.

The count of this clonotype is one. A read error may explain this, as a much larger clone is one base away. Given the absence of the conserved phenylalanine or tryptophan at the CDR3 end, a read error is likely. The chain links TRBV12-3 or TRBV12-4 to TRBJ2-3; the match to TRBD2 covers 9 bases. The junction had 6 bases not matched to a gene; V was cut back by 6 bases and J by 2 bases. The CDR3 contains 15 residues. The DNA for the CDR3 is TGTGCCAGCAGGGTAACTAGCGGGTTCACAGATACGCAGTATTCT. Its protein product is CASRVTSGFTDTQYS.

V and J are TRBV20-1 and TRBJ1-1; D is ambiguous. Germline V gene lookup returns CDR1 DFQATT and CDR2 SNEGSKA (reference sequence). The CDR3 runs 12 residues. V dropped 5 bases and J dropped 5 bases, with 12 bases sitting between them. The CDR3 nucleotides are TGCAGTGCTGATGAATTGAGAACTGAAGCTTTCTTT. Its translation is CSADELRTEAFF.

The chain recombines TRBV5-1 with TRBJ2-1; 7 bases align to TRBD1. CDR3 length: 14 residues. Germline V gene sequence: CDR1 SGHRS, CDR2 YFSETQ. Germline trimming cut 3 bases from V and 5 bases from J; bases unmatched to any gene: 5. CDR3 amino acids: CASSSMGQNNEQFF. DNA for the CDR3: TGCGCCAGCAGCTCTATGGGACAGAACAATGAGCAGTTCTTC. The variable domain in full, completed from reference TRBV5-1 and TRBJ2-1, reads KAGVTQTPRYLIKTRGQQVTLSCSPISGHRSVSWYQQTPGQGLQFLFEYFSETQRNKGNFPGRFSGRQFSNSRSEMNVSTLELGDSALYLCASSSMGQNNEQFFGPGTRLTVL.

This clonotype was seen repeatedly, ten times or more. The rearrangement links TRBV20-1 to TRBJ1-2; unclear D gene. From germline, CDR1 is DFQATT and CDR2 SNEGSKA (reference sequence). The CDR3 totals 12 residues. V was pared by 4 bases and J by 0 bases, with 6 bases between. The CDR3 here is CSAIDPNYGYTF. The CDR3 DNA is TGCAGTGCTATTGACCCTAACTATGGCTACACCTTC.

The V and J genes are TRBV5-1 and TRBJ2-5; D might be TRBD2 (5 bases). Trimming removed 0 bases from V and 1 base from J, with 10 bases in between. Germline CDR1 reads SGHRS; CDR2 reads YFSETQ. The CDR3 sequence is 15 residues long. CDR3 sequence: CASSLDGLLQETQYF. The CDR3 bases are TGCGCCAGCAGCTTGGACGGACTCCTCCAAGAGACCCAGTACTTC.

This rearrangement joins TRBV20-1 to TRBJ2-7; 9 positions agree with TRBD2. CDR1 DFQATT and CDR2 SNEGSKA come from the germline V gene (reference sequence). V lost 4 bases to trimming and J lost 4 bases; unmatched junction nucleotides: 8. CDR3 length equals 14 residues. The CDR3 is CSATSSSGIYEQYF. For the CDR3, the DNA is TGCAGTGCTACATCATCTAGCGGGATTTACGAGCAGTACTTC.

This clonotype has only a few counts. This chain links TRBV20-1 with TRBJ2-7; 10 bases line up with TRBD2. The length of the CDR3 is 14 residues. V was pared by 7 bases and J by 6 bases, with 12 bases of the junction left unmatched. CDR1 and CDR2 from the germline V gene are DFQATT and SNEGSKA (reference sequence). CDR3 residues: CSGLAGVFPSEQYF. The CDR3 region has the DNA TGCAGTGGTCTAGCGGGAGTTTTCCCCTCCGAGCAGTACTTC.